Listed below are T cell receptor beta chains from one sample, sequenced in a study of radiotherapy plus CTLA-4 blockade in lung cancer. This table comes from immunoSEQ multiplex PCR, and its TCRdb copy is limited to in-frame clones, with some not included. The table shows fewer than 90,000 clones, with under 85% occurring only once. The source material was peripheral blood, sampled from a patient treated with radiotherapy plus ipilimumab. These TCRs come from a human donor with non-small cell lung cancer who had stable disease on radiotherapy plus ipilimumab. Both conserved end residues are part of each CDR3. Fields, in order: V gene, J gene, clone size, D gene, CDR3 DNA, CDR3 protein. D genes are given only for firm matches. A clone size is listed for some rows: how often the clone was seen (once, few, many), or a class if it is expanded.

v_call: TRBV27
j_call: TRBJ2-7
clone_size: .
d_call: .
cdr3_nt: TGTGCCAGCAGTTACTCGACCGGGCAGGCCTACTCCTACGAGCAGTACTTC
cdr3_aa: CASSYSTGQAYSYEQYF

v_call: TRBV7-6
j_call: TRBJ1-2
clone_size: .
d_call: .
cdr3_nt: TGTGCCAGCAGTATAGACGGAGGCGCGGGCTACACCTTC
cdr3_aa: CASSIDGGAGYTF

v_call: TRBV7-9
j_call: TRBJ1-2
clone_size: .
d_call: TRBD1
cdr3_nt: TGTGCCAGCAGCCGATCAGGGGGGCAGTCCTATGGCTACACCTTC
cdr3_aa: CASSRSGGQSYGYTF

v_call: TRBV18
j_call: TRBJ1-2
clone_size: .
d_call: .
cdr3_nt: TGTGCCAGCTCACTGACGGACATTGGGGAAGGCTACACCTTC
cdr3_aa: CASSLTDIGEGYTF

v_call: TRBV2
j_call: TRBJ1-1
clone_size: .
d_call: .
cdr3_nt: TGTGCCAGCAGTTCACAGGGTTATACTGAAGCTTTCTTT
cdr3_aa: CASSSQGYTEAFF

v_call: TRBV9
j_call: TRBJ2-7
clone_size: .
d_call: TRBD2
cdr3_nt: TGTGCCAGCAGCGTATCTAGCGGGGGGACCTACGAGCAGTACTTC
cdr3_aa: CASSVSSGGTYEQYF

v_call: TRBV4-1
j_call: TRBJ1-1
clone_size: .
d_call: TRBD1
cdr3_nt: TGCGCCAGCAGCCAAGTGGGGACAGGGAGCGGGAATGAAGCTTTCTTT
cdr3_aa: CASSQVGTGSGNEAFF

v_call: TRBV15
j_call: TRBJ1-5
clone_size: .
d_call: TRBD1
cdr3_nt: TGTGCCACCAGCAGGGCGGACAGGGATAGCAATCAGCCCCAGCATTTT
cdr3_aa: CATSRADRDSNQPQHF

v_call: TRBV7-3
j_call: TRBJ2-1
clone_size: once
d_call: .
cdr3_nt: TGTGCCAGCAGCTTTCCGGGGAATGAGCAGTTCTTC
cdr3_aa: CASSFPGNEQFF

v_call: TRBV6-1
j_call: TRBJ2-1
clone_size: .
d_call: TRBD2
cdr3_nt: TGTGCCAGCAGCCTGACTAGCGGGGTGTCTGAGCAGTTCTTC
cdr3_aa: CASSLTSGVSEQFF

v_call: TRBV28
j_call: TRBJ2-7
clone_size: .
d_call: TRBD2
cdr3_nt: TGTGCCAGCAGTTTCCTAGCGGGGGCCTACGAGCAGTACTTC
cdr3_aa: CASSFLAGAYEQYF

v_call: TRBV28
j_call: TRBJ1-1
clone_size: .
d_call: .
cdr3_nt: TGTGCCAGCAGGATACAGGGTTTGAACACTGAAGCTTTCTTT
cdr3_aa: CASRIQGLNTEAFF

v_call: TRBV19
j_call: TRBJ1-5
clone_size: few
d_call: TRBD1
cdr3_nt: TGTGCCAGTAGATACATAGACAGGGGGCGCAGTCAGCCCCAGCATTTT
cdr3_aa: CASRYIDRGRSQPQHF

v_call: TRBV6-5
j_call: TRBJ1-1
clone_size: .
d_call: .
cdr3_nt: TGTGCCAGCAGACTGGTCCCTAGGAACACTGAAGCTTTCTTT
cdr3_aa: CASRLVPRNTEAFF

v_call: TRBV6-1
j_call: TRBJ1-5
clone_size: .
d_call: .
cdr3_nt: TGTGCCAGCAGTGAGCGGACAGTTAATAGCAATCAGCCCCAGCATTTT
cdr3_aa: CASSERTVNSNQPQHF

v_call: TRBV6-5
j_call: TRBJ2-2
clone_size: .
d_call: .
cdr3_nt: TGTGCCAGCAGGGTAGAGAACACCGGGGAGCTGTTTTTT
cdr3_aa: CASRVENTGELFF

v_call: TRBV7-3
j_call: TRBJ2-2
clone_size: .
d_call: TRBD2
cdr3_nt: TGTGCCAGCAGCTTCAGCGGGGGGAACACCGGGGAGCTGTTTTTT
cdr3_aa: CASSFSGGNTGELFF

v_call: TRBV7-9
j_call: TRBJ2-1
clone_size: .
d_call: .
cdr3_nt: TGTGCCAGCAGCTTAGAATGGGGTGAGCAGTTCTTC
cdr3_aa: CASSLEWGEQFF

v_call: TRBV25-1
j_call: TRBJ2-3
clone_size: .
d_call: .
cdr3_nt: TGTGCCAGCAGTGACTCTTGGGGATCTCCTAGCACAGATACGCAGTATTTT
cdr3_aa: CASSDSWGSPSTDTQYF

v_call: TRBV5-1
j_call: TRBJ1-2
clone_size: once
d_call: .
cdr3_nt: TGCGCCAGCAGCTTACTAAACAGAGATGGCTACACCTTC
cdr3_aa: CASSLLNRDGYTF

v_call: TRBV7-2
j_call: TRBJ2-7
clone_size: .
d_call: .
cdr3_nt: TGTGCCAGCAGCTTCGGGCCAGCTGGGGCCTACGAGCAGTACTTC
cdr3_aa: CASSFGPAGAYEQYF

v_call: TRBV7-9
j_call: TRBJ2-2
clone_size: few
d_call: .
cdr3_nt: TGTGCCAGCAGCCCTAAGAAAGGGGGACCGAACACCGGGGAGCTGTTTTTT
cdr3_aa: CASSPKKGGPNTGELFF

v_call: TRBV5-1
j_call: TRBJ1-1
clone_size: .
d_call: TRBD1
cdr3_nt: TGCGCCAGCAAAGGGACAGGGCTGAACACTGAAGCTTTCTTT
cdr3_aa: CASKGTGLNTEAFF

v_call: TRBV18
j_call: TRBJ2-6
clone_size: once
d_call: .
cdr3_nt: TGTGCCAGCTCACCACCGGGAACGGGGGCGCCATCTGGGGCCAACGTCCTGACTTTC
cdr3_aa: CASSPPGTGAPSGANVLTF

v_call: TRBV11-3
j_call: TRBJ2-5
clone_size: .
d_call: TRBD1
cdr3_nt: TGTGCCAGCAGCTTGAACAGGGGAGAGACCCAGTACTTC
cdr3_aa: CASSLNRGETQYF

v_call: TRBV4-1
j_call: TRBJ2-3
clone_size: few
d_call: .
cdr3_nt: TGCGCCAGCAGCCAAGAGGTGGGGCCGAGAGATACGCAGTATTTT
cdr3_aa: CASSQEVGPRDTQYF

v_call: TRBV19
j_call: TRBJ1-2
clone_size: few
d_call: .
cdr3_nt: TGTGCCAGTAGTACTAGTGGGGGCCTTGGCTACACCTTC
cdr3_aa: CASSTSGGLGYTF

v_call: TRBV13
j_call: TRBJ2-3
clone_size: few
d_call: TRBD2
cdr3_nt: TGTGCCAGCAGCTTAGGGACTAGCGGGACAGCAGATACGCAGTATTTT
cdr3_aa: CASSLGTSGTADTQYF

v_call: TRBV7-2
j_call: TRBJ2-2
clone_size: .
d_call: .
cdr3_nt: TGTGCCAGCAGCCAGTGGACGGCCAGTGGCACCGGGGAGCTGTTTTTT
cdr3_aa: CASSQWTASGTGELFF

v_call: TRBV28
j_call: TRBJ2-7
clone_size: .
d_call: .
cdr3_nt: TGTGCCAGCAGTTTAAGTCCCCAGGCGGAGCAGTACTTC
cdr3_aa: CASSLSPQAEQYF

v_call: TRBV4-2
j_call: TRBJ1-5
clone_size: .
d_call: .
cdr3_nt: TGTGCCAGCAGCTCAGGGGTTTCGGGCAATCAGCCCCAGCATTTT
cdr3_aa: CASSSGVSGNQPQHF

v_call: TRBV6-6
j_call: TRBJ1-1
clone_size: .
d_call: .
cdr3_nt: TGTGCCAGCAGCCCTGAGTCTGAAGCTTTCTTT
cdr3_aa: CASSPESEAFF

v_call: TRBV28
j_call: TRBJ1-2
clone_size: .
d_call: TRBD1
cdr3_nt: TGTGCCAGCACAAGTTTTCTGGGACAGGGCTACACCTTC
cdr3_aa: CASTSFLGQGYTF

v_call: TRBV11-2
j_call: TRBJ2-6
clone_size: .
d_call: TRBD2
cdr3_nt: TGTGCCAGCTCGAACCGGGGGGTCCTCTCTGGGGCCAACGTCCTGACTTTC
cdr3_aa: CASSNRGVLSGANVLTF

v_call: TRBV29-1
j_call: TRBJ2-2
clone_size: .
d_call: .
cdr3_nt: TGCAGCGTTGACCCCGGTAACACCGGGGAGCTGTTTTTT
cdr3_aa: CSVDPGNTGELFF

v_call: TRBV4-2
j_call: TRBJ2-5
clone_size: .
d_call: TRBD2
cdr3_nt: TGTGCCAGCAGCCAAGGCAGCGGGGGGGCGGAAGAGACCCAGTACTTC
cdr3_aa: CASSQGSGGAEETQYF

v_call: TRBV19
j_call: TRBJ1-2
clone_size: .
d_call: .
cdr3_nt: TGTGCCAGTATGGTCAGGCTGGGCAGTCTGGACAGCTATGGCTACACCTTC
cdr3_aa: CASMVRLGSLDSYGYTF

v_call: TRBV15
j_call: TRBJ2-2
clone_size: .
d_call: .
cdr3_nt: TGTGCCACCAGCAGAGTCGGGGCTACGAACACCGGGGAGCTGTTTTTT
cdr3_aa: CATSRVGATNTGELFF

v_call: TRBV7-2
j_call: TRBJ1-1
clone_size: .
d_call: .
cdr3_nt: TGTGCCAGCAGCTTTCGGGGCTTGGGGGCTGAAGCTTTCTTT
cdr3_aa: CASSFRGLGAEAFF

v_call: TRBV18
j_call: TRBJ1-2
clone_size: .
d_call: TRBD1
cdr3_nt: TGTGCCAGCTCCCCTGGACAGGAGACGGGAGGCTACACCTTC
cdr3_aa: CASSPGQETGGYTF

v_call: TRBV6-6
j_call: TRBJ1-4
clone_size: .
d_call: TRBD1
cdr3_nt: TGTGCCAGCAGCCGCGGACAGGCTAATGAAAAACTGTTTTTT
cdr3_aa: CASSRGQANEKLFF

v_call: TRBV9
j_call: TRBJ1-1
clone_size: few
d_call: .
cdr3_nt: TGTGCCAGCAGCGTGGGACCGACGAACACTGAAGCTTTCTTT
cdr3_aa: CASSVGPTNTEAFF